This TCR beta chain was captured by sequencing in a study of tumor T cells in aggressive B-cell lymphoma. The V gene end was trimmed by 5 bases and the J gene end by 0 bases; junction bases not matched to a gene: 4. The CDR3 has 15 amino acids. Per the germline V gene, CDR1 is SEHNR and CDR2 is FQNEAQ (reference sequence). Only in-frame clones appear in the TCRdb table, and some are missing; sequencing was by immunoSEQ multiplex PCR. The sample records a few thousand clones, roughly nine tenths being singletons. This TCR was recovered from an adult with diffuse large B cell lymphoma. The genes are TRBV7-9 and TRBJ1-3; 7 bases align to TRBD1. The sequenced material came from tumor tissue. Written as DNA, the CDR3 is TGTGCCAGCAGCAAGACAGGGAACTCTGGAAACACCATATATTTT. It yields the protein CASSKTGNSGNTIYF.